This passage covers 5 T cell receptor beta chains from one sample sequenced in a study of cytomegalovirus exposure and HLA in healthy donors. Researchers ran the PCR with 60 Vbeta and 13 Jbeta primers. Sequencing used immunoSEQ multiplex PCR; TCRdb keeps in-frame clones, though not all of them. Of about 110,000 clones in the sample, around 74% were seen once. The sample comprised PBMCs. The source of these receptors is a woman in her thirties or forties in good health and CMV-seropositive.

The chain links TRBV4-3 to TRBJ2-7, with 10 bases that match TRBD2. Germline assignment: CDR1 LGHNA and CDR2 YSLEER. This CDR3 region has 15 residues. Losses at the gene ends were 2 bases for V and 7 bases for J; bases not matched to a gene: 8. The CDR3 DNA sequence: TGCGCCAGCAGCCAACTAGCGGGGGAGGTAAATGAGCAGTACTTC. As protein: CASSQLAGEVNEQYF.

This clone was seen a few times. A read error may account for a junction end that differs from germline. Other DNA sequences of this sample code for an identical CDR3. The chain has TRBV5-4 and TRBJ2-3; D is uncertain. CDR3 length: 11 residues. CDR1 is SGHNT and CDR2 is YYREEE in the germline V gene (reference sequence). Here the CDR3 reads CASSFADTQYF. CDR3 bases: TGTGCCAGCAGCTTCGCAGATACACAGTATTTT.

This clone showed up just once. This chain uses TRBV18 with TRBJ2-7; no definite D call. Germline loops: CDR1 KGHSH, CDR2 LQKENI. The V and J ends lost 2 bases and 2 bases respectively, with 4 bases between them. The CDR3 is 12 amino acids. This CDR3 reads CASSPYTYEQYF. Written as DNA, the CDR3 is TGTGCCAGCTCACCATATACCTACGAGCAGTACTTC.

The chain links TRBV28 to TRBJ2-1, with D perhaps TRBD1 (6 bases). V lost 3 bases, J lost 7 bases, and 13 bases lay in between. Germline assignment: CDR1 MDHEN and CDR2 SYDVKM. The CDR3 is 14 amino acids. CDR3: CASSFSGDGNEQFF. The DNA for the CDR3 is TGTGCCAGCAGTTTCTCAGGGGATGGGAATGAGCAGTTCTTC.

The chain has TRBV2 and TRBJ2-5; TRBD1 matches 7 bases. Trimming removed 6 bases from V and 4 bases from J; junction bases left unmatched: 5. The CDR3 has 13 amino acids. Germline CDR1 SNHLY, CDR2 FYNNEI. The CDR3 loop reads CASRKTGRETQYF. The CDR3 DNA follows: TGTGCCAGCAGGAAGACAGGGCGAGAGACCCAGTACTTC.